What follows describes a single T cell receptor beta chain. What this receptor recognizes is not known. A much larger clone is a single base away; this may be a read error. Library preparation used multiplex PCR. These reads were obtained on an Illumina HiSeq 4000. TCR beta libraries were built with iRepertoire HTBI primers and Arm-PCR amplification of CDR3 regions. Gel purification was performed on PCR products prior to sequencing. Regarding the original processing steps: A total of fewer than 65 TRBV and under 15 TRBJ segments were identified across samples and were used for gene usage analysis of CDR3 amino acid clonotypes. COPE and FqMerger were used to merge filtered high-quality paired reads into contigs. Contigs were aligned with BLAST to IMGT TRBV, TRBD and TRBJ reference genes, and CDR3 was defined per IMGT. Any clonotype with a frequency above 0.1% was counted as a highly expanded clone. Shannon entropy was used to measure repertoire diversity, and the Gini coefficient was used to measure V-J evenness. A clonotype was considered public if more than one individual shared it. TCRdb cleaned the public reads at Q25 with fastp, built clones with MiXCR and kept in-frame beta chains. Identical CDR3 proteins give one entry, which carries the most common genes and DNA. TCRdb's processing, not the authors', yielded these V and J calls. Here the sample has more than 350,000 distinct CDR3 sequences; around 20% occur a single time. About 13% of the sample is taken by the ten largest.

This specimen's time point label, interpreted: persistent/refractory GD, antithyroid drugs over 5 years with positive TRAb. For both TCR sequencing and RNA sequencing, RNA was extracted from PBMCs using TRIzol. The diagnosis of Graves' disease was made according to American Thyroid Association guidelines. The patients came from an endocrinology department in Xi'an, China. From each patient, 7.5 to 9.5 milliliters of peripheral blood was collected into an EDTA anticoagulant tube. Ficoll Paque Plus density gradient separation was used to isolate PBMCs, and no further T cell sorting was performed. An Agilent 2100 Bioanalyzer and agarose gel were used to check RNA quality, while a NanoDrop 2000 measured RNA concentration. This specimen comes from a study of regulatory T cells in long-lasting Graves disease (dated by TCRdb to the early 2020s). For context, the study as a whole: Persistent Graves' disease was defined as antithyroid drug treatment for over 5 years with persistently positive TSH receptor autoantibodies. In the clinical cohort, patients with persistent Graves' disease had used antithyroid drugs for an average of roughly ten years. TCR sequencing covered roughly 13 persistent and about 20 newly diagnosed Graves' disease patients, some 33 samples in total. Patients with persistent Graves' disease were compared with patients with newly diagnosed Graves' disease using TCR sequencing and RNA sequencing of peripheral blood. The study was conducted in China and was registered as a clinical trial.

Overall study outcomes, separate from this receptor: Compared with newly diagnosed patients, persistent Graves' disease patients had lower TCR Shannon entropy and fewer highly expanded clones, which suggests clonal expansion. The small sample size was acknowledged by the authors as a limitation that may reduce accuracy. The study examined only peripheral blood because the primary lesion, thyroid tissue, could not be accessed. TRBV28, TRBJ1-2 and TRBJ2-5 were preferentially used in persistent disease, while TRBV20-1 and TRBJ2-1 were favored in newly diagnosed disease. Sequencing and analysis were restricted to the TCR beta chain. A larger number of public clonotypes was shared among persistent patients (around 3,000) than among newly diagnosed patients (around 890).

From cysteine to phenylalanine, the CDR3 is 13 amino acids long. Kept here is only the CDR3 DNA, which spans 39 bases and is read in frame from base 1. The source material was peripheral blood mononuclear cells (PBMCs), sampled when the disease was refractory, from a patient treated with antithyroid drugs. The rearranged segments are TRBV12-3 or TRBV12-4 and TRBJ2-1; no D gene call is confident. The TCR was taken from a female donor with Graves disease. This receptor carries the CDR3 CASSLSFYNERFF. The bases are TGTGCCAGCAGTTTGTCCTTTTACAATGAGCGGTTCTTC.